This section outlines one TCR beta chain sequence together with its context. Antigen: not known. V lost 0 bases, J lost 7 bases, and 13 bases lay in between. Germline V lookup: CDR1 SQVTM, CDR2 ANQGSEA. The CDR3 loop spans 13 amino acids. TCRdb analysed the reads with MiXCR anew, one entry per CDR3 protein. The data show about 830,000 distinct CDR3 sequences, around a third seen once. The sample is drawn from a study of T cell repertoires in cytomegalovirus infection. Whole-study results and caveats: The ex vivo response was dominated by HLA-C-restricted CMV-specific TCR beta clonotypes.

The TCR comes from a human donor in good health (CMV status not recorded). Some clones in this sample may be carry-over from other donors' samples. J is TRBJ2-7 and V is TRBV29-1, with D perhaps matching TRBD1 (5 bases). Sequenced material: cultured CD8+ T cells from PBMCs, taken from culture after CMV antigen stimulation. The CDR3 nucleotides are TGCAGCGTTGAAGAGATGGCAGGGCGGGAGCAGTACTTC. Translating gives CSVEEMAGREQYF.